A selection of T cell receptor beta chains follows, all from one sample in a study of T cell repertoires in cytomegalovirus infection. TCRdb redid the calling of the reads with MiXCR, one entry per CDR3 protein. Among approximately 190,000 distinct CDR3 sequences listed, 28% were seen once. Sequencing input: PBMCs. Receptors originate from a human donor in good health (CMV status not recorded). Some clones in this sample may be carry-over from other donors' samples. CDR3s include the opening cysteine and the closing phenylalanine or tryptophan. D genes are given only for firm matches. Part of the rows lack a size; the others show once, few, many or a class for expanded clones.

- | TRBJ1-3 | TRBV2 | - | TGTGCCAGCAGTTCTACACCAACTTCTGGAAATACCATATATTTT | CASSSTPTSGNTIYF
TRBD1 | TRBJ1-1 | TRBV7-6 | - | TGTGCCAGCAGCTCAAACAGGGGGCAAGCTTTCTTT | CASSSNRGQAFF
TRBD1 | TRBJ1-3 | TRBV29-1 | - | TGCAGCGTTGAAGATGTGGGACAGGGGGTGTCCGGAAACACCATATATTTT | CSVEDVGQGVSGNTIYF
- | TRBJ1-2 | TRBV12-5 | - | TGTGCTAGTGGTTTGGACCGAAGGACAAACTATGGCTACACCTTC | CASGLDRRTNYGYTF
TRBD2 | TRBJ2-3 | TRBV20-1 | few | TGCAGTGCTAGCGGGGGGGCTAGCACAGATACGCAGTATTTT | CSASGGASTDTQYF
- | TRBJ1-6 | TRBV20-1 | few | TGCAGTGCTAGGCAGGGCCCCGAGAATTCACCCCTCCACTTT | CSARQGPENSPLHF
- | TRBJ1-2 | TRBV11-2 | - | TGTGCCAGCAGCCTTTCTGCCGGGGGCGCAAAAAACTATGGCTACACCTTC | CASSLSAGGAKNYGYTF
TRBD1 | TRBJ1-1 | TRBV12-5 | few | TGTGCTAGTGCCTTACCCCCGGGACAGGGAGTCAGAAGGGGTTTCTTT | CASALPPGQGVRRGFF
- | TRBJ1-1 | TRBV7-9 | once | TGTGCCAGCAGCCCAGGGGCAGGGCAAGTCTTT | CASSPGAGQVF
TRBD2 | TRBJ2-2 | TRBV29-1 | - | TGCAGCGTTGACAGCGGGGGGCCCGGGGAGCTGTTTTTT | CSVDSGGPGELFF
- | TRBJ1-4 | TRBV7-2 | - | TGTGCCAGCAGCAGGTCCGGGGGACGTGTTAATGAAAAACTGTTTTTT | CASSRSGGRVNEKLFF
- | TRBJ1-1 | TRBV20-1 | - | TGCAGTGCTAGACCCGACACAATCGGTCCTGAAGCTTTCTTT | CSARPDTIGPEAFF
- | TRBJ1-2 | TRBV4-3 | - | TGCGCCAGCAGCCGGAACCTCGGATCACTCAACTATGGCTACACCTTC | CASSRNLGSLNYGYTF
TRBD1 | TRBJ1-5 | TRBV7-9 | few | TGTGCCAGCAGCGGCGGACAGGGAGAACAGCCCCAGCATTTT | CASSGGQGEQPQHF
TRBD1 | TRBJ1-4 | TRBV20-1 | - | TGCAGTGCTAGAGATCCGGACAGGGATGAAAAACTGTTTTTT | CSARDPDRDEKLFF
- | TRBJ2-1 | TRBV7-6 | - | TGTGCCAGCAGCTTACAGGGGAGAGGTAATGAGCAGTTCTTC | CASSLQGRGNEQFF
- | TRBJ1-2 | TRBV12-3/TRBV12-4 | few | TGTGCCAGCAGTTTGGGCCTTAACTATGGCTACACCTTC | CASSLGLNYGYTF
TRBD1 | TRBJ2-5 | TRBV7-6 | few | TGTGCCAGCAGCTTAGGCCTGGACAGGGGAAAAGAGACCCAGTACTTC | CASSLGLDRGKETQYF
TRBD1 | TRBJ2-7 | TRBV12-5 | few | TGTGCTAGTGGGTCGGACTCCGGGACAGTTCGTTTC | CASGSDSGTVRF
- | TRBJ1-1 | TRBV19 | - | TGTGCCAGTAGTATCGAGGGGGTGATGAACACTGAAGCTTTCTTT | CASSIEGVMNTEAFF
TRBD2 | TRBJ2-7 | TRBV11-2 | few | TGTGCCACCCGCCCTATACAAGCCACTCTAGCGGGGGTTCTCTACGAGCAGTACTTC | CATRPIQATLAGVLYEQYF
- | TRBJ1-5 | TRBV5-3 | - | TGTGCCAGCTCCGTTGACCCCAGGGGGCCCCAGCATTTT | CASSVDPRGPQHF
- | TRBJ1-2 | TRBV7-4 | - | TGTGCCAGCAGCTTAGGGGGCCAAGCCTATGGCTACACCTTC | CASSLGGQAYGYTF
- | TRBJ2-2 | TRBV7-9 | - | TGTGCCAGCAGCCGCCCTCTACTCAGAACGGATACCGGGGAGCTGTTTTTT | CASSRPLLRTDTGELFF
- | TRBJ1-2 | TRBV7-2 | many | TGTGCCAGCAGCTTTGAGCGTCCCTATGGCTACACCTTC | CASSFERPYGYTF
- | TRBJ2-1 | TRBV7-6 | - | TGTGCCAGCAGCTTGGGGGGGCCTGGTGAGCAGTTCTTC | CASSLGGPGEQFF